The clone carrying this T cell receptor (beta chain) is a singleton in its sample. The sample originates from a study of blood T cell repertoires in COVID-19. About the study: The samples span acute and convalescent COVID-19 from the United States, Italy and Spain. T cells, B-cell-depleted T cells, or PBMCs provided the cDNA or gDNA that served as material.

CDR3 length: 17 amino acids. From germline, CDR1 is MGHRA and CDR2 YSYEKL. V was clipped by 7 bases and J by 0 bases, with 21 bases between them. Authors' methods: Nucleated cell counts were estimated from reference gene primer amplification. Produced via immunoSEQ multiplex PCR; TCRdb's table is partial and in-frame only. That table furnishes V, J and clone size, whereas the DNA furnished D and trimming. The sample yields about 51,000 clones, around 90% seen once. Sequenced sample: peripheral blood. The chain employs TRBV4-1 and TRBJ1-2; possible D gene TRBD1, 6 bases. The sequence was obtained from a man aged 50 to 59 with acute or convalescent COVID-19. The CDR3 region is CASKVTLTRDTNYGYTF. The CDR3 coding sequence is TGCGCCAGCAAGGTGACCCTAACAAGGGACACTAACTATGGCTACACCTTC.